This T cell receptor (beta chain) was documented in a study of blood T cell repertoires in COVID-19. Background on the study: Both acute and convalescent COVID-19 samples were obtained from the United States, Italy and Spain. T cells, B-cell-depleted T cells, or PBMCs provided the cDNA or gDNA that served as material.

In the original workflow: The assay estimated nucleated cells by amplifying reference gene primers. Sequencing was performed with immunoSEQ multiplex PCR; in TCRdb, only in-frame clones are kept and a portion is missing. V and J calls and clone size are given by that table; D and trimming were obtained from the DNA. The sample carries some 100,000 clones, about 80% recorded once. The germline CDR1 and CDR2 sequences are SGHAT and FQNNGV. With 5 bases clipped from V and 0 bases from J, the junction kept 5 bases outside the gene matches. This CDR3 is built from 15 residues. The chain uses TRBV11-2 and TRBJ2-3; 7 positions agree with TRBD2. The TCR originated in a man in his 70s with acute or convalescent COVID-19. Input material: peripheral blood. CDR3 loop: CASSNLAGSTDTQYF. CDR3 coding DNA: TGTGCCAGCAGCAATTTAGCGGGTAGCACAGATACGCAGTATTTT. The full variable domain, rest sourced from reference TRBV11-2 and TRBJ2-3, is EAGVAQSPRYKIIEKRQSVAFWCNPISGHATLYWYQQILGQGPKLLIQFQNNGVVDDSQLPKDRFSAERLKGVDSTLKIQPAKLEDSAVYLCASSNLAGSTDTQYFGPGTRLTVL.